This TCR beta chain was recovered during a study of T cells expressing NK-cell markers. Across the study: Eight donors were sequenced, seven testing HCMV-seropositive and one testing seronegative. Study outcomes and limitations: Several donors' CD3+CD56-NKG2C+ cells were dominated by the same clonotypes. Among CD8+ T cells from six donors, dominant NKG2C+ clonotypes accounted for about 1.0-7.5%.

With the 5' RACE reads reprocessed, TCRdb shows one record per CDR3 protein and no DNA. The sample's table shows around 280,000 distinct CDR3 sequences. The CDR3 extends over 16 amino acids. Germline CDR1 is SGHTA and CDR2 is FQGNSA. Concerning this clonotype itself: The antigen remains unidentified.

Sequencing used blood T cells: a sorted CD56 or NKG2C T cell subset, CD4+ or CD8+ T cells, or bulk PBMC T cells (not recorded which). The rearrangement uses TRBV7-2 and TRBJ2-3. The TCR originated in a man between 18 and 35 years old in good health. CDR3 region: CASSLVTGTSTDTQYF.